The 25 T cell receptor beta chains below all came from one sample that was sequenced in a study of blood T cell repertoires in COVID-19. Sequencing was performed with immunoSEQ multiplex PCR; in TCRdb, only in-frame clones are kept and a portion is missing. This sample has roughly 200,000 clones, with about 82% found just once. Sequenced sample: PBMCs or T cells enriched from blood (not recorded which). The receptors come from a woman aged 30 to 39 who had recovered from COVID-19.

This clone has a single count. The chain employs TRBV9 and TRBJ1-1, with TRBD1 matching 10 bases. This CDR3 comprises 15 residues. Germline V gives CDR1 SGDLS, CDR2 YYNGEE. J lost 4 bases, V lost 3 bases, and 6 bases had no gene match. CDR3 sequence reads: CASSATGGAGTEAFF. The DNA of the CDR3 is TGTGCCAGCAGCGCGACAGGGGGCGCGGGCACTGAAGCTTTCTTT.

The CDR3, as DNA: TGTGCCAGCACCAAGCGGGTGCGGGAGGGACCCGGGGATACGCAGTATTTT. It yields the protein CASTKRVREGPGDTQYF. The chain combines TRBV27 with TRBJ2-3, with 9 bases lining up with TRBD2. The CDR3 runs to 17 residues. Per germline, CDR1 MNHEY and CDR2 SMNVEV (reference sequence). J gave up 6 bases and V 7 bases, and 17 bases lay outside the gene matches.

V usage is TRBV19 and J usage is TRBJ1-1; 9 nucleotides agree with TRBD1. Germline V gene lookup returns CDR1 LNHDA and CDR2 SQIVND (reference sequence). The CDR3 is made up of 15 amino acids. Trimming took 0 bases from V and 4 from J; bases not matched to a gene: 3. The CDR3 spells CASSIDDRGGTEAFF. The CDR3 bases are TGTGCCAGTAGTATAGATGACAGGGGGGGCACTGAAGCTTTCTTT.

This clone was recorded a few times. The chain employs TRBV6-5 and TRBJ1-6, with a tentative D call TRBD1 (6 bases). Trimming removed 5 bases from V and 7 bases from J, with 12 bases in between. Germline CDR1 and CDR2: MNHEY and SVGAGI. The CDR3 is 14 amino acids. The chain's CDR3 is CASSKTGFNSPLHF. The CDR3 DNA follows: TGTGCCAGCAGTAAAACAGGGTTCAATTCACCCCTCCACTTT.

This clone showed up just a few times. This chain links TRBV2 with TRBJ1-2, with 7 bases aligning to TRBD1. Germline V CDR1 and CDR2: SNHLY, FYNNEI. The V gene end was trimmed by 6 bases and the J gene end by 7 bases; junction bases not matched to a gene: 8. The CDR3 contains 13 residues. The CDR3 spells CASRSQGPAGYTF. As DNA, the CDR3 is TGTGCCAGCAGGTCACAGGGGCCGGCTGGCTACACCTTC.

The chain joins TRBV11-2 to TRBJ2-5; 9 bases line up with TRBD2. Germline lookup yields CDR1 SGHAT and CDR2 FQNNGV. This CDR3 is 18 amino acids long. V dropped 2 bases and J dropped 2; count of bases not matched to a gene: 12. CDR3 loop: CASSLRAGGSPLQETQYF. In nucleotides, the CDR3 is TGTGCCAGCAGCTTACGAGCGGGAGGAAGCCCCTTACAAGAGACCCAGTACTTC.

The chain uses TRBV29-1 and TRBJ1-1; 7 positions match TRBD1. This CDR3 comprises 14 residues. Losses at the gene ends were 3 bases for V and 0 bases for J; bases not matched to a gene: 4. Germline values: CDR1 SQVTM, CDR2 ANQGSEA. The CDR3 is CSVDRDRLNTEAFF. The CDR3 DNA follows: TGCAGCGTTGATCGGGACAGATTGAACACTGAAGCTTTCTTT.

The rearrangement uses TRBV6-4 and TRBJ1-1, with no clear D. This CDR3 has 14 residues. Germline CDR1 MRHNA, CDR2 SNTAGT. V lost 6 bases to trimming and J lost 0 bases, with 11 bases between them. The CDR3 region is CASRLTEMNTEAFF. In DNA form, the CDR3 reads TGTGCCAGCAGACTGACGGAGATGAACACTGAAGCTTTCTTT.

V and J are TRBV7-3 and TRBJ2-6; TRBD1 matches 8 bases. Germline CDR1 and CDR2: SGHTA and FQGTGA. V trimming: 4 bases; J trimming: 4 bases; junction bases outside the gene matches: 9. This CDR3 spans 17 amino acids. The CDR3: CASSSAQGARGANVLTF. The CDR3 DNA reads TGTGCCAGCAGCTCGGCCCAGGGGGCGCGCGGGGCCAACGTCCTGACTTTC. Full variable domain (outside the CDR3, taken from reference TRBV7-3 and TRBJ2-6): GAGVSQTPSNKVTEKGKYVELRCDPISGHTALYWYRQSLGQGPEFLIYFQGTGAADDSGLPNDRFFAVRPEGSVSTLKIQRTERGDSAVYLCASSSAQGARGANVLTFGAGSRLTVL.

The chain uses TRBV7-8 and TRBJ1-5; the match to TRBD1 covers 7 bases. The trim removed 5 bases at V and 5 bases at J, leaving 6 bases unmatched. This CDR3 region has 14 residues. Per germline, CDR1 SGHVS and CDR2 FQNEAQ. This CDR3 reads CASSPGQAHQPQHF. CDR3 nucleotide sequence: TGTGCCAGCAGCCCAGGACAGGCTCATCAGCCCCAGCATTTT.

DNA of the CDR3: TGTGCCAGCAGTTTACAGGGGTTTACCACTGAAGCTTTCTTT. Its protein product is CASSLQGFTTEAFF. This rearrangement joins TRBV28 to TRBJ1-1, with D possibly being TRBD1 (6 bases). Germline CDR1 and CDR2: MDHEN and SYDVKM. The germline V and J ends were trimmed by 2 bases and 4 bases, with 11 bases remaining between them. The CDR3 covers 14 residues.

The rearrangement joins TRBV28 to TRBJ2-6, with D perhaps TRBD2 (5 bases). The CDR3 extends over 15 amino acids. Germline V gene sequence: CDR1 MDHEN, CDR2 SYDVKM. V was shortened by 3 bases and J by 0 bases, with 6 bases between the two germline ends. The CDR3 sequence: CASSFEGSGANVLTF. The DNA for the CDR3 is TGTGCCAGCAGTTTTGAGGGCTCTGGGGCCAACGTCCTGACTTTC.

The gene calls are TRBV5-1 and TRBJ1-4; the D gene is possibly TRBD1 (5 bases). V was pared by 0 bases and J by 3 bases, with 9 bases between. CDR1 SGHRS and CDR2 YFSETQ come from the germline V gene. CDR3 length equals 15 residues. The CDR3 sequence: CASSLEGHSNEKLFF. The DNA for the CDR3 is TGCGCCAGCAGCTTGGAGGGGCACTCTAATGAAAAACTGTTTTTT.

The gene calls are TRBV9 and TRBJ2-7, with 7 bases matching TRBD1. This CDR3 region has 14 residues. Germline-derived CDR1 and CDR2 are SGDLS and YYNGEE. The ends lost 6 bases at V and 1 base at J; junction bases unmatched: 7. The CDR3 nucleotides read TGTGCCAGCACCCCCGGGACAGCTTCCTACGAGCAGTACTTC. It yields the protein CASTPGTASYEQYF.

The rearrangement joins TRBV30 to TRBJ1-4, with 7 bases aligning to TRBD1. Trimming at V came to 3 bases and at J to 7 bases, leaving 11 bases not matched to a gene. Germline V CDR1 and CDR2: GTSNPN, SVGIG (reference sequence). The CDR3 is 15 amino acids. CDR3 nucleotides: TGTGCCTGGAGATTCCGACAGGGATTGAGTGAAAAACTGTTTTTT. This translates into CAWRFRQGLSEKLFF.

This chain uses TRBV7-8 with TRBJ1-3; 9 positions match TRBD1. This CDR3 contains 15 residues. In germline, CDR1 is SGHVS, CDR2 FQNEAQ. The ends lost 6 bases at V and 4 bases at J; junction bases unmatched: 7. This chain's CDR3 is CASRATGGVGNTIYF. In nucleotides, the CDR3 is TGTGCCAGCAGAGCAACAGGGGGCGTAGGAAACACCATATATTTT.

The chain carries TRBV5-4 and TRBJ1-2; no reliable D call. Trimming removed 4 bases at V and 0 bases at J, with 10 bases between. The germline CDR1 and CDR2 sequences are SGHNT and YYREEE (reference sequence). This CDR3 has 14 amino acids. CDR3 amino acids: CASSRRGSNYGYTF. As DNA, the CDR3 is TGTGCCAGCAGCAGAAGAGGTTCTAACTATGGCTACACCTTC.

The chain combines TRBV20-1 with TRBJ2-7; 9 bases agree with TRBD2. The CDR3 is 15 residues long. After removal of 3 bases from V and 1 base from J, the junction contained 7 bases not matched to a gene. Germline V gene lookup returns CDR1 DFQATT and CDR2 SNEGSKA (reference sequence). Here the CDR3 DNA reads TGCAGTGCTAGTCGGGCGGCGGGAGGGTCCTACGAGCAGTACTTC. It encodes CSASRAAGGSYEQYF.

The chain uses TRBV5-4 and TRBJ1-1; the D gene is possibly TRBD1 (6 bases). The CDR3 sequence is 16 residues long. The V gene lost 5 bases and the J gene lost 1 base, with 18 bases spanning the gap. Germline values: CDR1 SGHNT, CDR2 YYREEE (reference sequence). The CDR3 spells CASSLAGVLSNTEAFF. The CDR3, as DNA: TGTGCCAGCAGTTTAGCAGGGGTCCTCTCGAACACTGAAGCTTTCTTT.

This rearrangement joins TRBV19 to TRBJ2-3, with 7 nucleotides matching TRBD1. This CDR3 is 15 amino acids long. V was pared by 6 bases and J by 2 bases, with 8 bases of the junction left unmatched. Germline loops: CDR1 LNHDA, CDR2 SQIVND (reference sequence). The CDR3 nucleotides are TGTGCCAGTAGAAATTTGACAGGGATCACAGATACGCAGTATTTT. It specifies CASRNLTGITDTQYF.

The rearrangement uses TRBV5-1 and TRBJ1-4, with 8 nucleotides matching TRBD1. The trim removed 2 bases at V and 8 bases at J, leaving 8 bases unmatched. Germline CDR1 and CDR2: SGHRS and YFSETQ. CDR3 length: 15 amino acids. CDR3 in amino acids: CASSFQGAGREKLFF. The CDR3 DNA is TGCGCCAGCAGCTTTCAGGGGGCAGGACGGGAAAAACTGTTTTTT.

This chain joins TRBV24-1 and TRBJ1-2; 7 bases agree with TRBD1. V was pared by 2 bases and J by 4 bases, with 6 bases of the junction left unmatched. The germline gives CDR1 KGHDR, CDR2 SFDVKD. The CDR3 covers 15 residues. The DNA for the CDR3 is TGTGCCACCAGTGATTCATTGGACAGGACCTATGGCTACACCTTC. Protein sequence: CATSDSLDRTYGYTF.

This clone was counted a single time. The chain links TRBV19 to TRBJ1-5; weak D call: TRBD1 (5 bases). Per germline, CDR1 LNHDA and CDR2 SQIVND (reference sequence). The CDR3 is 16 residues long. Deletions cut 1 base from V and 0 bases from J, with 10 bases between. The CDR3 region is CASSIGQGYSNQPQHF. CDR3 bases: TGTGCCAGTAGTATAGGGCAGGGCTATAGCAATCAGCCCCAGCATTTT.

This chain uses TRBV6-5 with TRBJ2-1; D may be TRBD1 (5 bases). The germline V gene encodes CDR1 MNHEY and CDR2 SVGAGI. CDR3 size: 14 residues. V was pared by 6 bases and J by 5 bases, with 14 bases between. The CDR3 DNA reads TGTGCCAGCAGAGCGACAGAGATTGACAATGAGCAGTTCTTC. Amino acids: CASRATEIDNEQFF.

The V gene is TRBV4-1, the J gene TRBJ2-1, with D possibly being TRBD2 (5 bases). CDR1 and CDR2 (germline): MGHRA, YSYEKL. The CDR3 length is 17 residues. Between the trimmed V and J ends, which lost 0 bases and 7 bases, there was a span of 19 bases. DNA of the CDR3: TGCGCCAGCAGCCAAGATGCGGCAGCCCAGCGGCTAAATGAGCAGTTCTTC. Its translation is CASSQDAAAQRLNEQFF.